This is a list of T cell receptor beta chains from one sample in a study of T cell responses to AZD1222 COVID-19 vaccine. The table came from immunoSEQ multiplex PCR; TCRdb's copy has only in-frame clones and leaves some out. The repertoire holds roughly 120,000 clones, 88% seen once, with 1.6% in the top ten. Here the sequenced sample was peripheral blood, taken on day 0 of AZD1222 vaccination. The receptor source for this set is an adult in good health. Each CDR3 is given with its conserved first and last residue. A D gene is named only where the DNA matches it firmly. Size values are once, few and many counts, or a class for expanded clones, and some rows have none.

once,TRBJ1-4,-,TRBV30,CAWSVKFMGAEKLFF,TGTGCCTGGAGTGTAAAATTTATGGGGGCCGAAAAACTGTTTTTT
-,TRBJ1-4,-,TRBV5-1,CASSLVGQVSEKLFF,TGCGCCAGCAGCTTGGTAGGACAAGTGAGTGAAAAACTGTTTTTT
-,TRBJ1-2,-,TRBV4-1,CASSRVQLEPGYTF,TGCGCCAGCAGCCGCGTCCAACTGGAGCCTGGCTACACCTTC
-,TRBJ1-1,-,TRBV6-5,CASSYGASNTEAFF,TGTGCCAGCAGTTACGGGGCATCGAACACTGAAGCTTTCTTT
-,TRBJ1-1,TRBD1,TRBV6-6,CASRRLLSTGGETEAFF,TGTGCCAGCAGACGACTCCTTTCGACAGGGGGCGAAACTGAAGCTTTCTTT
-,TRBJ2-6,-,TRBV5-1,CASSAGSGANVLTF,TGCGCCAGCAGCGCAGGTTCTGGGGCCAACGTCCTGACTTTC
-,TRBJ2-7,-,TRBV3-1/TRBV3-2,CASSNAGVSYEQYF,TGTGCCAGCAGCAACGCAGGGGTCTCCTACGAGCAGTACTTC
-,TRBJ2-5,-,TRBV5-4,CASSPAGVQETQYF,TGTGCCAGCAGCCCGGCCGGTGTCCAAGAGACCCAGTACTTC
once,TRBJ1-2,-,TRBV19,CASSIGRQGSDGYTF,TGTGCCAGTAGTATCGGCCGGCAGGGGTCGGATGGCTACACCTTC
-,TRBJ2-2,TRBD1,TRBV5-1,CASSSAGTEFGELFF,TGCGCCAGCAGCTCTGCCGGGACAGAGTTCGGGGAGCTGTTTTTT
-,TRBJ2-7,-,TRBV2,CASSEDGSSSSYEQYF,TGTGCCAGCAGTGAAGACGGATCTTCTAGCTCCTACGAGCAGTACTTC
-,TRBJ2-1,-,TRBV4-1,CASSQERRNEQFF,TGCGCCAGCAGCCAAGAGAGACGCAATGAGCAGTTCTTC
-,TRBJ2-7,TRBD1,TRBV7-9,CASSPGTGSYEQYF,TGTGCCAGCAGCCCCGGGACAGGCTCCTACGAGCAGTACTTC
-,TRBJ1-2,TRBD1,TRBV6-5,CASTDRGRWGYTF,TGTGCCAGCACCGACAGGGGGCGATGGGGCTACACCTTC
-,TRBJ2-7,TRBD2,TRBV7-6,CASSLGVREGRYEQYF,TGTGCCAGCAGCTTAGGGGTGCGGGAGGGTCGGTACGAGCAGTACTTC
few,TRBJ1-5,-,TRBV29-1,CSVGGGSDGRPQHF,TGCAGCGTTGGCGGGGGGTCCGACGGACGGCCCCAGCATTTT
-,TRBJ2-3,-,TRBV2,CAGSWSTSTDTQYF,TGTGCCGGAAGCTGGTCGACTAGCACAGATACGCAGTATTTT
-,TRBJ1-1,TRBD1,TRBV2,CASSVQGARTEAFF,TGTGCCAGCAGTGTACAGGGGGCCAGGACTGAAGCTTTCTTT
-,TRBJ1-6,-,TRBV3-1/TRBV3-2,CASSQRAVNSPLHF,TGTGCCAGCAGCCAACGGGCGGTTAATTCACCCCTCCACTTT
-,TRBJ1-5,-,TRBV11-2,CASSLQGSNQPQHF,TGTGCCAGCAGCTTACAGGGCAGCAATCAGCCCCAGCATTTT
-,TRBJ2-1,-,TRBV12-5,CASGLLSRYYNEQFF,TGTGCTAGTGGTTTGCTCAGCCGCTATTACAATGAGCAGTTCTTC
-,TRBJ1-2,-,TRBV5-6,CASSWRSNMGYGYTF,TGTGCCAGCAGCTGGAGGAGTAACATGGGCTATGGCTACACCTTC
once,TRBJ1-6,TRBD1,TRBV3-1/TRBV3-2,CASSEWGDSYNSPLHF,TGTGCCAGCAGCGAATGGGGGGACAGTTATAATTCACCCCTCCACTTT
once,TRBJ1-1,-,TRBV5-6,CASSLGNLAEAFF,TGTGCCAGCAGCTTGGGCAACCTGGCCGAAGCTTTCTTT
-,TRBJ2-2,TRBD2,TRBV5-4,CASSQGTSGVNTGELFF,TGTGCCAGCAGCCAAGGGACTAGCGGGGTGAACACCGGGGAGCTGTTTTTT
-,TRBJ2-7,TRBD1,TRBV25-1,CASSETGAIYEQYF,TGTGCCAGCAGCGAGACAGGGGCGATTTACGAGCAGTACTTC
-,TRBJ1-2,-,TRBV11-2,CASSTGPNYGYTF,TGTGCCAGCAGCACCGGGCCTAACTATGGCTACACCTTC
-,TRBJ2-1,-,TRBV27,CASSVPYSAYNEQFF,TGTGCCAGCAGTGTACCTTATTCCGCCTACAATGAGCAGTTCTTC
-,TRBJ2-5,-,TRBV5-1,CASSPVLREETQYF,TGCGCCAGCAGCCCGGTTCTGAGGGAAGAGACCCAGTACTTC
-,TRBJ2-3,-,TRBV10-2,CASRVTGTDTQYF,TGCGCCAGCAGGGTTACAGGGACAGATACGCAGTATTTT
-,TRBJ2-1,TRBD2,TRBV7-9,CASSHKTSGSIYSYNEQFF,TGTGCCAGCAGTCATAAGACTAGCGGGAGTATTTATTCCTACAATGAGCAGTTCTTC
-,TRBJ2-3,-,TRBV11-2,CASSPWGTDTQYF,TGTGCCAGCAGCCCATGGGGCACAGATACGCAGTATTTT
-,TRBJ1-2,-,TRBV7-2,CASSLRVGDGYTF,TGTGCCAGCAGCTTACGGGTTGGCGATGGCTACACCTTC
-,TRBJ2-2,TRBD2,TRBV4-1,CASSQEAFSSGRITGELFF,TGCGCCAGCAGCCAAGAGGCCTTCTCGAGCGGGAGGATCACCGGGGAGCTGTTTTTT
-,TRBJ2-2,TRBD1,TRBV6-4,CASRGQGNTGELFF,TGTGCCAGCAGGGGACAGGGGAACACCGGGGAGCTGTTTTTT
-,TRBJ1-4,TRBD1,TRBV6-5,CASTQGAMGNEKLFF,TGTGCCAGCACTCAGGGGGCTATGGGTAATGAAAAACTGTTTTTT
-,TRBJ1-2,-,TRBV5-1,CASSGGTPTNYGYTF,TGCGCCAGCAGCGGGGGGACCCCTACGAACTATGGCTACACCTTC
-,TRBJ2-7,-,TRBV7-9,CASSLGEFAYEQYF,TGTGCCAGCAGCTTAGGGGAGTTCGCCTACGAGCAGTACTTC
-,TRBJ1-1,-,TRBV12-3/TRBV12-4,CASSLGRDEAFF,TGTGCCAGCAGTTTAGGTCGGGATGAAGCTTTCTTT
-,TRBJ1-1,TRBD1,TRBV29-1,CSVKTGASGTEAFF,TGCAGCGTAAAGACAGGGGCGAGCGGCACTGAAGCTTTCTTT
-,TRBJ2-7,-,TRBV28,CASSPPSGRRSEQYF,TGTGCCAGCAGTCCCCCTTCGGGTCGTCGGTCCGAGCAGTACTTC
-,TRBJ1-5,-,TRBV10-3,CAISEGQNQPQHF,TGTGCCATCAGTGAGGGGCAGAATCAGCCCCAGCATTTT
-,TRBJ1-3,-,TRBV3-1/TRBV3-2,CASSQDPGDGNTIYF,TGTGCCAGCAGCCAAGATCCGGGGGATGGAAACACCATATATTTT
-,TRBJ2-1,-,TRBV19,CASSTGPAGEQFF,TGTGCCAGTAGTACGGGACCCGCGGGTGAGCAGTTCTTC
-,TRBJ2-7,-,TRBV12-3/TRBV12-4,CASMRGTYEQYF,TGTGCCAGCATGCGCGGTACCTACGAGCAGTACTTC
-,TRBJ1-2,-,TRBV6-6,CASGGAVYGYTF,TGTGCCAGCGGGGGAGCTGTCTATGGCTACACCTTC
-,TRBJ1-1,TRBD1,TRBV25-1,CASTTDRVRTEAFF,TGTGCCAGCACCACGGACAGGGTGAGGACTGAAGCTTTCTTT
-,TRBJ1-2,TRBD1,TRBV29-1,CSVKQGAGGYTF,TGCAGCGTAAAACAGGGGGCCGGAGGCTACACCTTC
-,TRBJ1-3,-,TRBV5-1,CASSLDISGNTIYF,TGCGCCAGCAGCTTGGACATCTCTGGAAACACCATATATTTT
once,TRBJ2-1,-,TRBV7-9,CASRVSESYNEQFF,TGTGCCAGCAGGGTAAGCGAGTCCTACAATGAGCAGTTCTTC
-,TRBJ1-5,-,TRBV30,CAWSVGYGGNQPQHF,TGTGCCTGGAGTGTTGGTTACGGGGGCAATCAGCCCCAGCATTTT
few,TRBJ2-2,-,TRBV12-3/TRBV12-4,CASSPGRSGELFF,TGTGCCAGCAGTCCTGGACGGAGTGGGGAGCTGTTTTTT
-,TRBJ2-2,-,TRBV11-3,CASSLDLLTGELFF,TGTGCCAGCAGCTTAGATCTCTTGACCGGGGAGCTGTTTTTT
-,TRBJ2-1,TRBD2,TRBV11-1,CASSQLAGGPSEQFF,TGTGCCAGCAGTCAGCTAGCGGGGGGGCCCAGTGAGCAGTTCTTC
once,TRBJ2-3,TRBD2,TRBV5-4,CASSPRGGGSTDTQYF,TGTGCCAGCAGCCCGCGGGGGGGTGGGAGCACAGATACGCAGTATTTT
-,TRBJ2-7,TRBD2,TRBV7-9,CASSSPGLAAGEQYF,TGTGCCAGCAGCTCGCCGGGACTAGCGGCAGGCGAGCAGTACTTC
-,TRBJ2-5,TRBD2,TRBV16,CASGGVAETQYF,TGTGCCAGCGGGGGGGTTGCGGAGACCCAGTACTTC